These 22 T cell receptor beta chains share one sample of origin, sequenced in a study of neurological immune-mediated disorders. One entry per CDR3 protein results from TCRdb running MiXCR on the 5' RACE reads. The data contain some 28,000 distinct CDR3 sequences, approximately 24% of them singletons. Sequenced material: CD4+ T cells from blood. The receptors were sampled from a man between 45 and 60 years old with HTLV-1-associated myelopathy (HAM/TSP).

This clonotype has ten or more counts. The chain has TRBV2 and TRBJ2-5, with D possibly being TRBD2 (6 bases). The V end was cut by 6 bases, the J end by 2 bases, with 16 bases between. CDR1 is SNHLY and CDR2 is FYNNEI in the germline V gene. The length of the CDR3 is 15 residues. The CDR3 sequence is CASRRRTTDQETQYF. For the CDR3, the DNA is TGTGCCAGCAGACGGCGGACTACGGATCAAGAGACCCAGTACTTC.

This clonotype was observed a handful of times. The chain couples TRBV19 to TRBJ2-7; unclear D gene. CDR1 and CDR2 from the germline V gene are LNHDA and SQIVND (reference sequence). The CDR3 covers 14 residues. Between the trimmed V and J ends, which lost 5 bases and 2 bases, there was a span of 13 bases. In DNA, the CDR3 is TGTGCCAGTAGTGCCGCCCATGGGGCCTACGAGCAGTACTTC. Encoded protein: CASSAAHGAYEQYF.

Points on this clonotype: A read error is possible here, since a much larger clone lies one base away. V usage is TRBV6-2 or TRBV6-3 and J usage is TRBJ2-3; 11 bases line up with TRBD1. The CDR3 extends over 15 amino acids. Per the germline V gene, CDR1 is MNHEY and CDR2 is SVGEGT. CDR3 region: CASGLRTGGTNTQYF. CDR3 in DNA: TGTGCCAGCGGATTGAGGACAGGGGGCACAAATACGCAGTATTTT.

This clonotype came up many times. This sequence joins TRBV20-1 and TRBJ1-1, with unresolved D. The CDR3 extends over 15 amino acids. V lost 3 bases to trimming and J lost 0 bases, with 14 bases between them. The germline CDR1 and CDR2 sequences are DFQATT and SNEGSKA (reference sequence). CDR3 sequence reads: CSARAVSLMNTEAFF. The CDR3 DNA is TGCAGTGCTAGGGCCGTAAGTTTAATGAACACTGAAGCTTTCTTT.

In regard to this clonotype: Given a much more abundant clone one base away, this may be a read error. The rearrangement links TRBV11-2 to TRBJ2-2, with 13 bases aligning to TRBD2. Trimming removed 7 bases from V and 0 bases from J; junction bases left unmatched: 5. The germline gives CDR1 SGHAT, CDR2 FQNNGV. The CDR3 loop spans 17 amino acids. Here the CDR3 reads CASIPGTSGANTGELFF. CDR3 DNA: TGTGCCAGCATCCCCGGGACTAGCGGGGCGAACACCGGGGAGCTGTTTTTT.

The table lists this clonotype with many counts. J is TRBJ1-1 and V is TRBV5-1; a weak D match, TRBD1 (6 bases). The CDR3 sequence is 14 residues long. V lost 0 bases and J 4 bases, leaving 10 bases between the germline ends. Germline CDR1 reads SGHRS; CDR2 reads YFSETQ. The CDR3 bases are TGCGCCAGCAGCTTGGGGGGGGGGCGCACTGAAGCTTTCTTT. Its protein product is CASSLGGGRTEAFF.

This clonotype came up many times. The CDR3: CASSIGQGGEKLFF. The CDR3 nucleotides are TGTGCCAGCAGCATCGGACAGGGAGGTGAAAAACTGTTTTTT. The rearrangement links TRBV7-2 to TRBJ1-4, with 8 bases identical to TRBD1. CDR3 length equals 14 residues. J lost 7 bases, V lost 5 bases, and 6 bases had no gene match. CDR1 and CDR2 from the germline V gene are SGHTA and FQGNSA.

Relative to its sample, this clonotype is medium-sized. This sequence joins TRBV12-3 or TRBV12-4 and TRBJ2-3; D might be TRBD1 or TRBD2, each matching 5 bases. V gave up 10 bases and J gave up 4 bases, with 12 bases separating them. The CDR3 covers 12 residues. CDR3 DNA sequence: TGTGCCACTTCGAGAGGGGCAGATACGCAGTATTTT. This sequence encodes CATSRGADTQYF.

In this sample, this clonotype turned up many times. The genes are TRBV20-1 and TRBJ1-2; a possible D gene is TRBD1 (6 bases). CDR3 length equals 15 residues. V lost 0 bases and J 6 bases, leaving 17 bases between the germline ends. Germline CDR1 reads DFQATT; CDR2 reads SNEGSKA (reference sequence). Written as DNA, the CDR3 is TGCAGTGCTAGAGATTGGGCGGGGGCGCAAAATGGCTACACCTTC. Residues: CSARDWAGAQNGYTF.

The chain carries TRBV10-3 and TRBJ1-4; D is ambiguous. Between the trimmed V and J ends, which lost 11 bases and 8 bases, there was a span of 18 bases. Germline loops: CDR1 ENHRY, CDR2 SYGVKD. The CDR3 sequence is 13 residues long. CDR3 DNA: TGTGCCGCAGCAGGCGCTATTGGAGAAAAACTGTTTTTT. Encoded protein: CAAAGAIGEKLFF.

This clonotype was seen ten or more times. The rearrangement uses TRBV20-1 and TRBJ1-3; D ambiguous. The CDR3 has 12 residues. CDR1 is DFQATT and CDR2 is SNEGSKA in the germline V gene (reference sequence). Trimming shortened V by 5 bases and J by 0 bases, and 5 bases separated the two germline ends. DNA for the CDR3: TGCAGTGCTCCCGACTCTGGAAACACCATATATTTT. Translation: CSAPDSGNTIYF.

This clonotype was seen ten or more times. This chain connects TRBV7-9 to TRBJ2-3, with TRBD1 matching 9 bases. Germline CDR1 reads SEHNR; CDR2 reads FQNEAQ (reference sequence). The trim removed 10 bases at V and 4 bases at J, leaving 6 bases unmatched. There are 13 residues in the CDR3. CDR3 in amino acids: CAIGQGSADTQYF. CDR3 coding DNA: TGTGCCATCGGACAGGGGTCGGCAGATACGCAGTATTTT.

This chain links TRBV3-1 with TRBJ2-3, with a possible D match to TRBD1 (5 bases). The germline V gene has CDR1 LGHDT and CDR2 YNNKEL (reference sequence). V shed 3 bases and J shed 9 bases, with 10 bases lying between them. This CDR3 is 12 amino acids long. This chain's CDR3 is CASSQGPTTQYF. Here the CDR3 DNA reads TGTGCCAGCAGCCAGGGGCCCACGACGCAGTATTTT.

In its sample, this clonotype was seen many times. This chain uses TRBV20-1 with TRBJ2-3; 10 bases match TRBD1. The germline V gene has CDR1 DFQATT and CDR2 SNEGSKA (reference sequence). Trimming took 6 bases from V and 1 from J; bases not matched to a gene: 4. The CDR3 has 14 amino acids. CDR3 nucleotides: TGCAGTGCGTCCGGGACAGGGGGCACAGATACGCAGTATTTT. This codes for CSASGTGGTDTQYF.

This clonotype was detected ten times or more. CDR3 residues: CASSLRRDTQYF. The CDR3 DNA reads as TGTGCCAGCAGCTTACGGCGGGATACGCAGTATTTT. The chain links TRBV7-2 to TRBJ2-3; no reliable D call. V dropped 2 bases and J dropped 6 bases, with 6 bases sitting between them. The V gene's germline CDR1 is SGHTA and CDR2 FQGNSA. This CDR3 has 12 amino acids.

In this sample, this clonotype turned up many times. The chain recombines TRBV27 with TRBJ2-1, with 9 bases aligning to TRBD1. The CDR3 length is 18 residues. CDR1 and CDR2 from the germline V gene are MNHEY and SMNVEV (reference sequence). After removal of 6 bases from V and 0 bases from J, the junction contained 12 bases not matched to a gene. The chain's CDR3 is CASRQGAGGYSSYNEQFF. The CDR3 nucleotides read TGTGCCAGCAGACAGGGGGCGGGCGGGTATAGCTCCTACAATGAGCAGTTCTTC.

This clonotype occurred many times. The V and J genes are TRBV6-5 and TRBJ2-4; TRBD1 might be the D (5 bases). Trimming shortened V by 0 bases and J by 0 bases, and 15 bases separated the two germline ends. CDR1 and CDR2 from the germline V gene are MNHEY and SVGAGI. The CDR3 has 18 amino acids. The CDR3, as DNA: TGTGCCAGCAGTTACTCACAGGCTAATCCACTAGCCAAAAACATTCAGTACTTC. Protein: CASSYSQANPLAKNIQYF.

This clonotype has ten or more counts. The gene calls are TRBV20-1 and TRBJ2-5; D is undetermined. CDR3 size: 15 residues. Deletions cut 0 bases from V and 2 bases from J, with 13 bases between. Germline CDR1 reads DFQATT; CDR2 reads SNEGSKA (reference sequence). The CDR3, as DNA: TGCAGTGCTAGAGATGAAAGAACTGTACAAGAGACCCAGTACTTC. Its protein product is CSARDERTVQETQYF.

This clonotype was recorded once. This chain links TRBV20-1 with TRBJ2-3, with 10 positions matching TRBD2. Germline V gene sequence: CDR1 DFQATT, CDR2 SNEGSKA (reference sequence). J gave up 4 bases and V 2 bases, and 15 bases lay outside the gene matches. The CDR3 is 18 amino acids. CDR3 DNA sequence: TGCAGTGCTAGACGGGGCCGGATACTAGCGGGGCAAGCAGATACGCAGTATTTT. It encodes CSARRGRILAGQADTQYF.

The chain recombines TRBV5-1 with TRBJ1-1; the D is unclear. The V end was cut by 1 base, the J end by 5 bases, with 9 bases between. Germline CDR1 is SGHRS and CDR2 is YFSETQ. The length of the CDR3 is 13 residues. CDR3 coding DNA: TGCGCCAGCAGCTTGTCCGAGAGGACTGAAGCTTTCTTT. This encodes CASSLSERTEAFF.

Points on this clonotype: A single base separates this from a much larger clone, so it may be a read error. CDR3 sequence (DNA): TGCGCCAGCAGCCAGGAGAAGAACTCCCCCTACGAGCAGTACTTC. Residues: CASSQEKNSPYEQYF. The chain is built from TRBV4-1 and TRBJ2-7; no clear D. Germline CDR1 reads MGHRA; CDR2 reads YSYEKL. Trimming cost V 3 bases and J 2 bases, with 14 bases left between them. The CDR3 has 15 residues.

This clonotype was picked up many times. The chain couples TRBV10-3 to TRBJ1-5; perhaps TRBD1 as D (6 bases). The CDR3 covers 14 residues. Looked up from germline, CDR1 is ENHRY and CDR2 is SYGVKD. Between the trimmed V and J ends, which lost 8 bases and 4 bases, there was a span of 15 bases. The CDR3 loop reads CAIRRPGQNQPQHF. In DNA, the CDR3 is TGTGCCATCCGCCGCCCGGGACAAAATCAGCCCCAGCATTTT.